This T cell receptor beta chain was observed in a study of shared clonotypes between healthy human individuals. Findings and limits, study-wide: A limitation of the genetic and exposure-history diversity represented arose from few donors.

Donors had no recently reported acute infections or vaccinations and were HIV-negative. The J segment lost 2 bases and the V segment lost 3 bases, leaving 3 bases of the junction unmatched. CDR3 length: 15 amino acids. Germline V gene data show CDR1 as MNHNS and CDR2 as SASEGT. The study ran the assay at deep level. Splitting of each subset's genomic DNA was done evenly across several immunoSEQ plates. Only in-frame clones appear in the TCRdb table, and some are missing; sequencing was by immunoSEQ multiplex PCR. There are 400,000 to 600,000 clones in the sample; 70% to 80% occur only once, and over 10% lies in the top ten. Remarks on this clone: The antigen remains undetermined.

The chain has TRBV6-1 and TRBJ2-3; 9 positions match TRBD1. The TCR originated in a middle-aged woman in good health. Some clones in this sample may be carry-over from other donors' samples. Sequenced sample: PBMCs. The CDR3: CASSEGDRVTDTQYF. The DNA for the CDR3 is TGTGCCAGCAGTGAGGGGGACAGGGTCACAGATACGCAGTATTTT.